The 17 T cell receptor beta chains below come from one sample, sequenced in a study of OX40 agonist ivuxolimab in advanced cancers. Some clones are missing from TCRdb's copy, which holds only in-frame ones; the method was immunoSEQ multiplex PCR. The sample records almost 80,000 clones, about 80% being singletons. The material sequenced was CD4+ or CD8+ T cells sorted from blood, taken in a trial of the OX40 agonist ivuxolimab. These receptors were obtained from an adult with an advanced solid tumor such as melanoma, head and neck, liver or kidney cancer.

This CDR3 is CSITGQTSTGELFF. The CDR3 DNA reads TGCAGCATAACTGGACAGACAAGCACCGGGGAGCTGTTTTTT. The rearrangement links TRBV29-1 to TRBJ2-2, with a possible D match to TRBD1 (6 bases). V was cut by 8 bases and J by 4 bases, with 17 bases left in between. There are 14 residues in the CDR3. In germline, CDR1 is SQVTM, CDR2 ANQGSEA.

This chain uses TRBV25-1 with TRBJ1-4; TRBD1 matches at 7 bases. The trim removed 1 base at V and 0 bases at J, leaving 2 bases unmatched. The CDR3 spans 16 residues. The germline gives CDR1 MGHDK, CDR2 SYGVNS. CDR3 sequence reads: CASSEFQGATNEKLFF. Written as DNA, the CDR3 is TGTGCCAGCAGTGAATTTCAGGGGGCAACTAATGAAAAACTGTTTTTT.

This chain joins TRBV10-3 and TRBJ1-3; D is possibly TRBD1 (5 bases). V was cut by 11 bases and J by 6 bases, with 14 bases left in between. In germline, CDR1 is ENHRY, CDR2 SYGVKD. The CDR3 covers 12 residues. CDR3 in amino acids: CASHRNENTIYF. CDR3 nucleotide sequence: TGTGCCTCACACAGGAATGAAAACACCATATATTTT.

This chain uses TRBV11-1 with TRBJ1-2; 9 nucleotides align to TRBD1. CDR1 and CDR2 (germline): SGHAT, FQDESV (reference sequence). Germline trimming cut 4 bases from V and 5 bases from J; bases unmatched to any gene: 11. There are 16 residues in the CDR3. The CDR3 protein is CASSSPGTGKRYGYTF. The CDR3 bases are TGTGCCAGCAGCTCACCCGGGACAGGGAAACGGTATGGCTACACCTTC.

V usage is TRBV25-1 and J usage is TRBJ1-2, with 7 positions matching TRBD1. The CDR3 is 16 residues long. Germline assignment: CDR1 MGHDK and CDR2 SYGVNS. Trimming cost V 3 bases and J 7 bases; bases outside gene matches: 14. The CDR3 loop is CASSDSRQGVLSGYTF. In DNA, the CDR3 is TGTGCCAGCAGTGACTCGAGACAGGGAGTCCTATCTGGCTACACCTTC.

This clone was seen just once. This rearrangement joins TRBV19 to TRBJ1-5; 9 bases agree with TRBD1. CDR3 length: 14 residues. The V and J ends lost 5 bases and 6 bases, in that order; junction bases with no gene match: 5. Germline V gene lookup returns CDR1 LNHDA and CDR2 SQIVND (reference sequence). The DNA of the CDR3 is TGTGCCAGTAGTGTCGGGACAGGGCGTCAGCCCCAGCATTTT. Residues: CASSVGTGRQPQHF.

The rearrangement links TRBV6-5 to TRBJ1-1, with 11 bases fitting TRBD1. This CDR3 has 15 amino acids. V lost 6 bases to trimming and J lost 5 bases; unmatched junction nucleotides: 8. Germline CDR1 and CDR2: MNHEY and SVGAGI. The CDR3 region has the DNA TGTGCCAGCAGGGGACAGGGGGGGAAAGGAACTGAAGCTTTCTTT. Translating gives CASRGQGGKGTEAFF.

The V and J genes are TRBV5-4 and TRBJ2-1; D might be TRBD1 (6 bases). In germline, CDR1 is SGHNT, CDR2 YYREEE (reference sequence). The CDR3 has 15 residues. Deletions cut 4 bases from V and 2 bases from J, with 13 bases between. The CDR3 region has the DNA TGTGCCAGCAGCACTACTACAGGGCCCTACAATGAGCAGTTCTTC. Protein: CASSTTTGPYNEQFF. The full variable domain, in which reference TRBV5-4 and TRBJ2-1 provide the parts outside the CDR3, is ETGVTQSPTHLIKTRGQQVTLRCSSQSGHNTVSWYQQALGQGPQFIFQYYREEENGRGNFPPRFSGLQFPNYSSELNVNALELDDSALYLCASSTTTGPYNEQFFGPGTRLTVL.

The chain has TRBV11-3 and TRBJ2-7, with 7 bases matching TRBD1. Germline V gene lookup returns CDR1 SGHNT and CDR2 YENEEA. J was trimmed by 5 bases and V by 5 bases; bases with no gene match: 3. The CDR3 totals 12 residues. DNA for the CDR3: TGTGCCAGCAGCCAGGGGGTCGACGAGCAGTACTTC. Its protein is CASSQGVDEQYF.

Written as DNA, the CDR3 is TGTGCCAGCAGTCCCGGGGGGGCTTTGGAGACCCAGTACTTC. Protein: CASSPGGALETQYF. This chain uses TRBV28 with TRBJ2-5, with 8 positions matching TRBD2. The CDR3 totals 14 residues. Looked up from germline, CDR1 is MDHEN and CDR2 is SYDVKM. The ends lost 5 bases at V and 5 bases at J; junction bases unmatched: 7.

The chain has TRBV9 and TRBJ1-2; D ambiguous. The CDR3 sequence is 14 residues long. CDR1 and CDR2 from the germline V gene are SGDLS and YYNGEE. Trimming removed 4 bases from V and 4 bases from J, with 14 bases in between. In DNA form, the CDR3 reads TGTGCCAGCAGCCGTGAACAAGGAGCCTATGGCTACACCTTC. Translation gives CASSREQGAYGYTF.

The chain employs TRBV4-1 and TRBJ2-7; TRBD1 matches 12 bases. Germline lookup yields CDR1 MGHRA and CDR2 YSYEKL. Trimming removed 4 bases from V and 5 bases from J; junction bases left unmatched: 12. There are 17 residues in the CDR3. CDR3 in amino acids: CASSPGEVGQGAHEQYV. The DNA for the CDR3 is TGCGCCAGCAGCCCTGGAGAGGTGGGACAGGGGGCCCACGAGCAGTACGTC.

The chain has TRBV14 and TRBJ1-3; D ambiguous. The V gene lost 6 bases and the J gene lost 0 bases, with 12 bases spanning the gap. CDR1 is SGHDN, CDR2 FVKESK, per germline. The CDR3 runs to 15 residues. The CDR3 here is CASSQRHYSGNTIYF. CDR3 bases: TGTGCCAGCAGTCAGCGACACTACTCTGGAAACACCATATATTTT.

This clone was detected only once. J is TRBJ1-2 and V is TRBV7-8, with D maybe TRBD1 (5 bases). The germline V gene encodes CDR1 SGHVS and CDR2 FQNEAQ. The CDR3 is 14 amino acids. Trimming shortened V by 2 bases and J by 8 bases, and 15 bases separated the two germline ends. The CDR3 region is CASSLIEDRKGYTF. The CDR3 bases are TGTGCCAGCAGCTTAATCGAAGACAGAAAGGGCTACACCTTC.

The chain is built from TRBV5-1 and TRBJ2-5; perhaps TRBD1 as D (6 bases). The CDR3 sequence is 16 residues long. Trimming cost V 4 bases and J 5 bases, with 21 bases left between them. In germline, CDR1 is SGHRS, CDR2 YFSETQ. The CDR3, as DNA: TGCGCCAGCAGCAGAACCGGGACAACGGTTGTCGAGACCCAGTACTTC. Its translation is CASSRTGTTVVETQYF.

V is TRBV7-2 and J is TRBJ2-5; TRBD1 aligns across 10 bases. The CDR3 runs to 14 residues. CDR1 is SGHTA, CDR2 FQGNSA, per germline. V gave up 5 bases and J gave up 7 bases; unmatched junction bases: 7. The DNA for the CDR3 is TGTGCCAGCAGCCAACTAGACAGGGGGCCGACCCAGTACTTC. Protein: CASSQLDRGPTQYF. The complete variable domain, with remaining parts taken from reference TRBV7-2 and TRBJ2-5, reads GAGVSQSPSNKVTEKGKDVELRCDPISGHTALYWYRQSLGQGLEFLIYFQGNSAPDKSGLPSDRFSAERTGGSVSTLTIQRTQQEDSAVYLCASSQLDRGPTQYFGPGTRLLVL.

The rearrangement links TRBV7-2 to TRBJ2-7; 7 bases map to TRBD2. The CDR3 loop spans 14 amino acids. Trimming at V came to 6 bases and at J to 3 bases, leaving 8 bases not matched to a gene. Germline V gene sequence: CDR1 SGHTA, CDR2 FQGNSA. The DNA of the CDR3 is TGTGCCAGCAGGCTGGGAGCGGGGAACTACGAGCAGTACTTC. Translated, it gives CASRLGAGNYEQYF. Supplemented by reference TRBV7-2 and TRBJ2-7, the full variable domain reads GAGVSQSPSNKVTEKGKDVELRCDPISGHTALYWYRQSLGQGLEFLIYFQGNSAPDKSGLPSDRFSAERTGGSVSTLTIQRTQQEDSAVYLCASRLGAGNYEQYFGPGTRLTVT.